This TCR beta chain came from a study of regulatory T cells in long-lasting Graves disease. Overall study findings and caveats: Persistent disease preferred TRBV28, TRBJ1-2 and TRBJ2-5; new disease, TRBV20-1 and TRBJ2-1.

For TCR beta, libraries came from iRepertoire HTBI primers and Arm-PCR of CDR3 regions. In the authors' methods: Spanning all samples, the identified segments comprised some 60 TRBV and some 14 TRBJ. MiXCR was run by TCRdb on the multiplex PCR reads, yielding one entry per CDR3 protein. In this record, the V and J calls reflect TCRdb's handling and not the investigators' own analysis. The table includes about 300,000 distinct CDR3 sequences, 18% detected once. This clonotype was found a few times. Its antigen is still unknown. This CDR3 region has 18 residues. Per the germline V gene, CDR1 is LNHDA and CDR2 is SQIVND (reference sequence). Trimming stripped 3 bases from V and 6 bases from J, with 27 bases between. The time point is: newly diagnosed GD, antithyroid drugs for less than 3 months. PBMCs provided the RNA from which the TCR library was made. It was by American Thyroid Association guidelines that Graves' disease was diagnosed.

The chain joins TRBV19 to TRBJ2-7, with D perhaps matching TRBD1 (5 bases). The receptor was derived from a female donor with Graves disease. The source material was peripheral blood mononuclear cells (PBMCs), sampled at new diagnosis, from a patient treated with antithyroid drugs. CDR3 sequence: CASSMGQTNSLLFSEQYF. The CDR3 DNA reads TGTGCCAGTAGTATGGGGCAGACGAATTCCCTACTGTTCTCCGAGCAGTACTTC.